Included here is one T cell receptor beta chain sequence, with context. Its antigen is not identified. CDR3 length: 12 amino acids. Germline V lookup: CDR1 SEHNR, CDR2 FQNEAQ (reference sequence). V gave up 5 bases and J gave up 0 bases, with 4 bases separating them. This entry is derived from a study of OX40 agonist ivuxolimab in advanced cancers. Profiled with immunoSEQ multiplex PCR; TCRdb holds only in-frame clones, not every one. The table includes some 130,000 clones, approximately 92% detected once. Study-wide results and limits: At 0.1-3.0 mg/kg, partial responders had clonal expansion among the lowest observed.

Material: CD4+ or CD8+ T cells sorted from blood, obtained in a trial of the OX40 agonist ivuxolimab. The source is an adult with an advanced solid tumor such as melanoma, head and neck, liver or kidney cancer. This sequence joins TRBV7-9 and TRBJ1-1; no reliable D call. CDR3 nucleotide sequence: TGTGCCAGCAGCCCAGTGAACACTGAAGCTTTCTTT. Translated, it gives CASSPVNTEAFF.